This T cell receptor (beta chain) was sequenced during a study of CD8 T cells in ankylosing spondylitis. Study findings and constraints: Typical of ankylosing spondylitis blood, it appeared, was a TCR beta motif of several highly homologous variants.

This clonotype was counted between two and nine times. The antigen is unknown. Trimming cost V 0 bases and J 6 bases, with 4 bases left between them. There are 11 residues in the CDR3. In germline, CDR1 is SGHRS, CDR2 YFSETQ. In TCRdb, the 5' RACE reads were re-called with MiXCR into one record per CDR3 protein. The sample comprises around 890,000 distinct CDR3 sequences, about 12% of which are singletons, and 0.51% rests with the top ten. The rearrangement uses TRBV5-1 and TRBJ2-7, with D unresolved. The sequence derives from a male donor with ankylosing spondylitis. Sequencing input: blood, either unsorted or a sorted T cell fraction (not recorded which). The CDR3 here is CASSLEAEQYF. The CDR3 DNA reads TGCGCCAGCAGCTTGGAAGCCGAGCAGTACTTC. Drawing the rest from reference TRBV5-1 and TRBJ2-7, the complete variable domain is KAGVTQTPRYLIKTRGQQVTLSCSPISGHRSVSWYQQTPGQGLQFLFEYFSETQRNKGNFPGRFSGRQFSNSRSEMNVSTLELGDSALYLCASSLEAEQYFGPGTRLTVT.